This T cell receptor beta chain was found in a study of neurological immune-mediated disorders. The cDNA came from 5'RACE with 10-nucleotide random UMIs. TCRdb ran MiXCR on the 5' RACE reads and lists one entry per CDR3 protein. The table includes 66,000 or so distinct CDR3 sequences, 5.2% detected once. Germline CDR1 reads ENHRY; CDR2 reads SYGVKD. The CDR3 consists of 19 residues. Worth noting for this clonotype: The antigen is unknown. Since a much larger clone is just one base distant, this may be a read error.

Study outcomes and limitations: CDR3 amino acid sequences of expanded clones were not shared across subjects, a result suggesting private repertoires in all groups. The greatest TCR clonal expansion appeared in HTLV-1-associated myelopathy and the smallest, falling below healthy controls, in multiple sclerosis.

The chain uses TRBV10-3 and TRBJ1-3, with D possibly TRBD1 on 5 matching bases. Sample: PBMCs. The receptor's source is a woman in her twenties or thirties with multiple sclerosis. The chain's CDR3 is CAISEPLQRGGISGKTIYF. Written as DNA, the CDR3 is TGTGCCATCAGTGAGCCGTTACAACGGGGGGGGATCTCTGGAAAAACCATATATTTT.